Each of the 25 T cell receptor beta chains below was sequenced from the same sample in a study of shared clonotypes between healthy human individuals. The naive CD8 subset, CD45RO-negative cells positively selected for CCR7, excluded terminally differentiated effector memory CD45RA+ cells. The repertoire was sequenced with immunoSEQ multiplex PCR; TCRdb's copy has only in-frame clones and lacks some. The table has some 600,000 clones, approximately 96% seen once. The source material was naive CD8+ T cells sorted from blood. These receptor sequences come from a woman aged 25 to 39 in good health.

V gene TRBV5-6 combines with J gene TRBJ2-7; a weak D match, TRBD1 (5 bases). This CDR3 has 12 amino acids. Germline assignment: CDR1 SGHDT and CDR2 YYEEEE. With 6 bases removed from V and 2 bases from J, the gap between germline ends came to 9 bases. CDR3: CASIQAAYEQYF. The CDR3 nucleotides are TGTGCCAGCATACAGGCCGCCTACGAGCAGTACTTC.

This clone was found once. V and J are TRBV6-6 and TRBJ2-5; D is undetermined. CDR1 is MNHNY and CDR2 is SVGAGI in the germline V gene (reference sequence). V lost 0 bases and J 0 bases, leaving 11 bases between the germline ends. The CDR3 runs to 16 residues. The CDR3 DNA follows: TGTGCCAGCAGTTACTCGAACTACGGTAACCAAGAGACCCAGTACTTC. It encodes CASSYSNYGNQETQYF.

V usage is TRBV19 and J usage is TRBJ1-1, with TRBD1 as a possible D gene (6 bases). V was trimmed by 2 bases and J by 3 bases, leaving 25 bases between them. This CDR3 contains 19 residues. Germline CDR1 and CDR2: LNHDA and SQIVND (reference sequence). The CDR3 sequence: CASSIFGRGESLFDTEAFF. In nucleotides, the CDR3 is TGTGCCAGTAGTATATTCGGCAGGGGAGAGTCTCTGTTCGACACTGAAGCTTTCTTT.

This rearrangement joins TRBV29-1 to TRBJ2-1, with 7 bases lining up with TRBD2. Trimming at V came to 0 bases and at J to 8 bases, leaving 7 bases not matched to a gene. Germline values: CDR1 SQVTM, CDR2 ANQGSEA. There are 14 residues in the CDR3. The CDR3 DNA follows: TGCAGCGTTGAAGATCCTTCGGGAGGATATGAGCAGTTCTTC. It yields the protein CSVEDPSGGYEQFF.

V and J are TRBV15 and TRBJ1-4; TRBD1 agrees at 9 bases. Germline assignment: CDR1 LNHNV and CDR2 YYDKDF (reference sequence). V lost 5 bases and J lost 8; bases outside the gene matches: 9. CDR3 length: 15 amino acids. The CDR3 is CATSSPGQGNEKLFF. Here the CDR3 DNA reads TGTGCCACCAGCTCGCCGGGACAGGGCAACGAAAAACTGTTTTTT.

The rearrangement joins TRBV4-1 to TRBJ2-7; D call uncertain. Trimming took 0 bases from V and 5 from J, leaving 14 bases between them. The CDR3 is made up of 15 amino acids. Germline V gives CDR1 MGHRA, CDR2 YSYEKL. CDR3 region: CASSQETLLMDEQYF. CDR3 in DNA: TGCGCCAGCAGCCAAGAAACCCTCCTGATGGACGAGCAGTACTTC.

Remarks on this clone: Other DNA sequences of this sample code for an identical CDR3. The chain recombines TRBV19 with TRBJ2-1; D not certain. Germline CDR1 and CDR2: LNHDA and SQIVND (reference sequence). The CDR3 runs 13 residues. V lost 10 bases and J 1 base, leaving 11 bases between the germline ends. The CDR3 protein is CATLGRSYNEQFF. DNA for the CDR3: TGTGCCACCCTGGGCCGATCCTACAATGAGCAGTTCTTC.

The chain has TRBV28 and TRBJ1-1; D is unclear. In germline, CDR1 is MDHEN, CDR2 SYDVKM. The CDR3 sequence is 16 residues long. The CDR3 reads CTTGGVGSGMNTEAFF. For the CDR3, the DNA is TGTACCACCGGCGGGGTAGGTTCAGGAATGAACACTGAAGCTTTCTTT.

The chain carries TRBV29-1 and TRBJ1-3; D perhaps matches TRBD1 (5 bases). Germline CDR1 reads SQVTM; CDR2 reads ANQGSEA. The length of the CDR3 is 14 residues. The V end lost 6 bases, the J end lost 1 base, and 13 bases lay between the germline ends. This CDR3 reads CSVATGISGNTIYF. The CDR3 DNA follows: TGCAGCGTCGCTACAGGAATTTCTGGAAACACCATATATTTT.

This chain uses TRBV4-2 with TRBJ2-1, with TRBD2 as a possible D gene (6 bases). Germline assignment: CDR1 LGHNA and CDR2 YNFKEQ. V was trimmed by 0 bases and J by 5 bases, leaving 11 bases between them. CDR3 length: 15 residues. The CDR3, as DNA: TGTGCCAGCAGCCAAGAGGTCCTAGCGAACAATGAGCAGTTCTTC. Translating gives CASSQEVLANNEQFF.

V gene TRBV27 combines with J gene TRBJ2-2, with D tentatively TRBD1 (5 bases). This CDR3 is 15 amino acids long. The V end lost 3 bases, the J end lost 4 bases, and 12 bases lay between the germline ends. CDR1 is MNHEY, CDR2 SMNVEV, per germline (reference sequence). The CDR3 coding sequence is TGTGCCAGCAGTTTGGTGGGGCCTCCCACCGGGGAGCTGTTTTTT. This sequence encodes CASSLVGPPTGELFF.

CDR3 in DNA: TGCGCCAGCAGTGAACTAGCGCCCGCCTACAATGAGCAGTTCTTC. Translating it yields CASSELAPAYNEQFF. V gene TRBV10-1 combines with J gene TRBJ2-1, with 7 bases fitting TRBD2. This CDR3 is 15 amino acids long. V shed 3 bases and J 2 bases; nucleotides not matched to a gene: 4. Germline V gene sequence: CDR1 WNHNN, CDR2 SYGVQD (reference sequence).

The DNA of the CDR3 is TGTGCCACCAGCAGAGATAGCGGGGGTGAGCAGTTCTTC. As protein: CATSRDSGGEQFF. The chain couples TRBV15 to TRBJ2-1, with 9 positions matching TRBD2. The germline CDR1 and CDR2 sequences are LNHNV and YYDKDF (reference sequence). V was clipped by 0 bases and J by 9 bases; unmatched bases: 0. The CDR3 consists of 13 residues.

V gene TRBV5-6 combines with J gene TRBJ1-1, with D perhaps matching TRBD1 (6 bases). Trimming cost V 2 bases and J 4 bases, with 12 bases left between them. CDR1 SGHDT and CDR2 YYEEEE come from the germline V gene. This CDR3 spans 14 amino acids. The CDR3 sequence: CASSFGTPVTEAFF. In nucleotides, the CDR3 is TGTGCCAGCAGCTTCGGGACACCGGTCACTGAAGCTTTCTTT.

This chain joins TRBV13 and TRBJ2-1; 9 positions match TRBD1. The CDR3 is 14 residues long. V was pared by 5 bases and J by 4 bases, with 3 bases of the junction left unmatched. Looked up from germline, CDR1 is PRHDT and CDR2 is FYEKMQ (reference sequence). Written as DNA, the CDR3 is TGTGCCAGCAGCCCGGGACAGGGTTACAATGAGCAGTTCTTC. Its protein is CASSPGQGYNEQFF.

Here the CDR3 reads CASSSSIAGNQETQYF. Written as DNA, the CDR3 is TGTGCCAGCAGTTCTTCTATAGCGGGGAACCAAGAGACCCAGTACTTC. The chain uses TRBV28 and TRBJ2-5; 8 nucleotides match TRBD2. Per germline, CDR1 MDHEN and CDR2 SYDVKM. Trimming took 4 bases from V and 0 from J; bases not matched to a gene: 7. The CDR3 is 16 amino acids.

The V gene is TRBV28, the J gene TRBJ2-1, with D possibly called TRBD1 or TRBD2 (5 bases each). This CDR3 is built from 14 residues. Per the germline V gene, CDR1 is MDHEN and CDR2 is SYDVKM. V gave up 3 bases and J gave up 8 bases, with 14 bases separating them. CDR3 nucleotide sequence: TGTGCCAGCAGTTTCGGGGCTAGCAGTCATGAGCAGTTCTTC. Translation gives CASSFGASSHEQFF.

As regards this clone: The same CDR3 is also encoded by other DNA sequences in this sample. The V gene is TRBV27, the J gene TRBJ2-2; D uncertain. Between the trimmed V and J ends, which lost 2 bases and 5 bases, there was a span of 6 bases. This CDR3 region has 13 residues. Germline V CDR1 and CDR2: MNHEY, SMNVEV (reference sequence). CDR3 in amino acids: CASSLGGTGELFF. The CDR3 coding sequence is TGTGCCAGCAGTTTAGGTGGAACCGGGGAGCTGTTTTTT.

Comments on this clone: Other DNA sequences of this sample code for an identical CDR3. The chain joins TRBV11-2 to TRBJ2-7, with D unresolved. CDR1 and CDR2 from the germline V gene are SGHAT and FQNNGV. The CDR3 totals 11 residues. V was pared by 1 base and J by 6 bases, with 4 bases between. This CDR3 is CASSLGSEQYF. The CDR3 DNA reads TGTGCCAGCAGCTTAGGATCCGAGCAGTACTTC.

The chain joins TRBV2 to TRBJ2-1; 7 bases match TRBD1. There are 14 residues in the CDR3. Germline CDR1 SNHLY, CDR2 FYNNEI. With 0 bases clipped from V and 7 bases from J, the junction kept 3 bases outside the gene matches. The CDR3 protein is CASSEAGQKNEQFF. CDR3 in DNA: TGTGCCAGCAGTGAAGCGGGACAGAAGAATGAGCAGTTCTTC.

The chain combines TRBV19 with TRBJ2-7; D call uncertain. V was pared by 1 base and J by 2 bases, with 6 bases between. The CDR3 covers 13 residues. The germline CDR1 and CDR2 sequences are LNHDA and SQIVND (reference sequence). The CDR3 DNA is TGTGCCAGTAGTATAGCTTTTACCTACGAGCAGTACTTC. As protein: CASSIAFTYEQYF. The whole variable domain, remainder taken from reference TRBV19 and TRBJ2-7, is DGGITQSPKYLFRKEGQNVTLSCEQNLNHDAMYWYRQDPGQGLRLIYYSQIVNDFQKGDIAEGYSVSREKKESFPLTVTSAQKNPTAFYLCASSIAFTYEQYFGPGTRLTVT.

The genes are TRBV6-5 and TRBJ1-1, with no clear D. Germline CDR1 reads MNHEY; CDR2 reads SVGAGI. Trimming removed 7 bases at V and 1 base at J, with 16 bases between. This CDR3 has 15 amino acids. This CDR3 reads CASTPRYTSNTEAFF. As DNA, the CDR3 is TGTGCCAGCACCCCGAGATACACCTCGAACACTGAAGCTTTCTTT.

About this clone itself: Other DNA sequences within the sample encode an identical CDR3. The chain is built from TRBV19 and TRBJ2-1; no clear D gene. The length of the CDR3 is 15 residues. Germline V CDR1 and CDR2: LNHDA, SQIVND (reference sequence). V was clipped by 1 base and J by 0 bases, with 7 bases between them. The CDR3 spells CASSIVESSYNEQFF. CDR3 bases: TGTGCCAGTAGTATAGTCGAGAGCTCCTACAATGAGCAGTTCTTC.

The chain couples TRBV2 to TRBJ2-1; D might be TRBD1 or TRBD2, each matching 5 bases. CDR1 is SNHLY and CDR2 is FYNNEI in the germline V gene. The germline V and J ends were trimmed by 6 bases and 5 bases, with 11 bases remaining between them. This CDR3 comprises 13 residues. The CDR3 reads CASSWGPNNEQFF. The CDR3 region has the DNA TGTGCCAGCAGCTGGGGACCTAACAATGAGCAGTTCTTC.

The CDR3 region is CASSGSFEEQFF. Written as DNA, the CDR3 is TGTGCCAGCAGTGGGTCTTTCGAGGAGCAGTTCTTC. This sequence joins TRBV27 and TRBJ2-1; no firm D call. Germline values: CDR1 MNHEY, CDR2 SMNVEV (reference sequence). CDR3 length: 12 amino acids. With 5 bases removed from V and 10 bases from J, the gap between germline ends came to 12 bases.